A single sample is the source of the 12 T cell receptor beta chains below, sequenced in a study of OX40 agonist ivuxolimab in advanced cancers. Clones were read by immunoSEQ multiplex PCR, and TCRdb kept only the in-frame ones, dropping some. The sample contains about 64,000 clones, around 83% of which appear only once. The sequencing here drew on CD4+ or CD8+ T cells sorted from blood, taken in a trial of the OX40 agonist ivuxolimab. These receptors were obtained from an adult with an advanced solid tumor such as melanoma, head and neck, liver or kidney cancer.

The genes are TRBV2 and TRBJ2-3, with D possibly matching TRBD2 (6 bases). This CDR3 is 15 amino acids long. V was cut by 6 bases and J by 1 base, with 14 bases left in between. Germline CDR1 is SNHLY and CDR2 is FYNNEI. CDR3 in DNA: TGTGCCAGCAGCGGCCGTGGAGGGGGCACAGATACGCAGTATTTT. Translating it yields CASSGRGGGTDTQYF.

The chain's CDR3 is CASRYDRWTEAFF. The CDR3 nucleotides are TGTGCCAGCAGATATGACAGATGGACTGAAGCTTTCTTT. The chain has TRBV7-3 and TRBJ1-1, with a possible D match to TRBD1 (5 bases). V shed 6 bases and J shed 5 bases, with 13 bases lying between them. The CDR3 is made up of 13 amino acids. From germline, CDR1 is SGHTA and CDR2 FQGTGA. Supplemented by reference TRBV7-3 and TRBJ1-1, the full variable domain reads GAGVSQTPSNKVTEKGKYVELRCDPISGHTALYWYRQSLGQGPEFLIYFQGTGAADDSGLPNDRFFAVRPEGSVSTLKIQRTERGDSAVYLCASRYDRWTEAFFGQGTRLTVV.

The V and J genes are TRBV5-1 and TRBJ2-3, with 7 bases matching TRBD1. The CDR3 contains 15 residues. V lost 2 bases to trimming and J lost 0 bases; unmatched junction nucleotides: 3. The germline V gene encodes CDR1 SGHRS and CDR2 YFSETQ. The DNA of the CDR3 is TGCGCCAGCAGCTTCGGACAGGCAAGCACAGATACGCAGTATTTT. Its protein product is CASSFGQASTDTQYF.

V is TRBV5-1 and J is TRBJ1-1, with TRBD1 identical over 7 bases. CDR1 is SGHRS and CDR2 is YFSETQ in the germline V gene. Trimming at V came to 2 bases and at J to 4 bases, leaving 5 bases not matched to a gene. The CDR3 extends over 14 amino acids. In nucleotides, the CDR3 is TGCGCCAGCAGCTTCACAGGGGACGGCACTGAAGCTTTCTTT. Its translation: CASSFTGDGTEAFF.

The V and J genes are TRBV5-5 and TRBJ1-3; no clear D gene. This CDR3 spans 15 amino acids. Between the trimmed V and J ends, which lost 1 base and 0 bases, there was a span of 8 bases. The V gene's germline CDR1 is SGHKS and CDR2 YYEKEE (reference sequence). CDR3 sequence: CASSLLANSGNTIYF. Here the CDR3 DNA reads TGTGCCAGCAGCTTGCTTGCTAACTCTGGAAACACCATATATTTT.

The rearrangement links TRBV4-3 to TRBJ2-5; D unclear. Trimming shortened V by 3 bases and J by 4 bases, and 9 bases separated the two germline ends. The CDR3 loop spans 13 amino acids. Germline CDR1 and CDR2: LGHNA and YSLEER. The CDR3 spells CASSQSGSETQYF. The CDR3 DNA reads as TGCGCCAGCAGCCAGAGTGGGTCAGAGACCCAGTACTTC.

The DNA for the CDR3 is TGTGCCAGTAGTATACCGGACAGTAATAATTCACCCCTCCACTTT. This codes for CASSIPDSNNSPLHF. The rearrangement joins TRBV19 to TRBJ1-6; D is possibly TRBD1 (6 bases). The CDR3 runs to 15 residues. V dropped 2 bases and J dropped 5 bases, with 10 bases sitting between them. From germline, CDR1 is LNHDA and CDR2 SQIVND (reference sequence).

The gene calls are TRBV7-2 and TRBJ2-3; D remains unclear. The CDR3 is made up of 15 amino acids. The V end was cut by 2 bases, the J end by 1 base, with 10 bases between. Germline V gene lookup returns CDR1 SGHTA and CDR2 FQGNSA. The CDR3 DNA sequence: TGTGCCAGCAGCTTACACTCACCCCGCACAGATACGCAGTATTTT. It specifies CASSLHSPRTDTQYF.

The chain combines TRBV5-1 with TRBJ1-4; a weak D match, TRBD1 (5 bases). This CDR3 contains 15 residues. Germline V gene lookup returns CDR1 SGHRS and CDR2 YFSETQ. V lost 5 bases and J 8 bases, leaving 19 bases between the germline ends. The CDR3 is CASREVGTSEEKLFF. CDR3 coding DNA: TGCGCCAGCAGAGAAGTAGGGACGTCGGAGGAAAAACTGTTTTTT.

The CDR3 nucleotides read TGTGCCAGCAGCTTAGAGCGGTTGGGACAGGGGAGGTTCGAGCAGTACTTC. It specifies CASSLERLGQGRFEQYF. J is TRBJ2-5 and V is TRBV7-8; 10 positions match TRBD1. The DNA end favors TRBJ2-7, so the J call may be wrong. CDR3 length equals 17 residues. Germline V gene sequence: CDR1 SGHVS, CDR2 FQNEAQ.

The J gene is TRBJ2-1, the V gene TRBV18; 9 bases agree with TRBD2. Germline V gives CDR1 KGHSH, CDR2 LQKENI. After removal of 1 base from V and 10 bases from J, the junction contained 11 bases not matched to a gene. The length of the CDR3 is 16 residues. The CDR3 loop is CASSPLEGAGGPEQFF. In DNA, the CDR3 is TGTGCCAGCTCACCACTCGAAGGGGCGGGAGGGCCGGAGCAGTTCTTC.

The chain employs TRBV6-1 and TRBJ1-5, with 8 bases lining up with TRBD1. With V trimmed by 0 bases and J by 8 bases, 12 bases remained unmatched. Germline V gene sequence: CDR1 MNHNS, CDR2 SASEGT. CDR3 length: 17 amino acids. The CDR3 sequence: CASSEALIAGGLKPQHF. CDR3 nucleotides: TGTGCCAGCAGTGAAGCGCTCATTGCAGGGGGCCTCAAGCCCCAGCATTTT.